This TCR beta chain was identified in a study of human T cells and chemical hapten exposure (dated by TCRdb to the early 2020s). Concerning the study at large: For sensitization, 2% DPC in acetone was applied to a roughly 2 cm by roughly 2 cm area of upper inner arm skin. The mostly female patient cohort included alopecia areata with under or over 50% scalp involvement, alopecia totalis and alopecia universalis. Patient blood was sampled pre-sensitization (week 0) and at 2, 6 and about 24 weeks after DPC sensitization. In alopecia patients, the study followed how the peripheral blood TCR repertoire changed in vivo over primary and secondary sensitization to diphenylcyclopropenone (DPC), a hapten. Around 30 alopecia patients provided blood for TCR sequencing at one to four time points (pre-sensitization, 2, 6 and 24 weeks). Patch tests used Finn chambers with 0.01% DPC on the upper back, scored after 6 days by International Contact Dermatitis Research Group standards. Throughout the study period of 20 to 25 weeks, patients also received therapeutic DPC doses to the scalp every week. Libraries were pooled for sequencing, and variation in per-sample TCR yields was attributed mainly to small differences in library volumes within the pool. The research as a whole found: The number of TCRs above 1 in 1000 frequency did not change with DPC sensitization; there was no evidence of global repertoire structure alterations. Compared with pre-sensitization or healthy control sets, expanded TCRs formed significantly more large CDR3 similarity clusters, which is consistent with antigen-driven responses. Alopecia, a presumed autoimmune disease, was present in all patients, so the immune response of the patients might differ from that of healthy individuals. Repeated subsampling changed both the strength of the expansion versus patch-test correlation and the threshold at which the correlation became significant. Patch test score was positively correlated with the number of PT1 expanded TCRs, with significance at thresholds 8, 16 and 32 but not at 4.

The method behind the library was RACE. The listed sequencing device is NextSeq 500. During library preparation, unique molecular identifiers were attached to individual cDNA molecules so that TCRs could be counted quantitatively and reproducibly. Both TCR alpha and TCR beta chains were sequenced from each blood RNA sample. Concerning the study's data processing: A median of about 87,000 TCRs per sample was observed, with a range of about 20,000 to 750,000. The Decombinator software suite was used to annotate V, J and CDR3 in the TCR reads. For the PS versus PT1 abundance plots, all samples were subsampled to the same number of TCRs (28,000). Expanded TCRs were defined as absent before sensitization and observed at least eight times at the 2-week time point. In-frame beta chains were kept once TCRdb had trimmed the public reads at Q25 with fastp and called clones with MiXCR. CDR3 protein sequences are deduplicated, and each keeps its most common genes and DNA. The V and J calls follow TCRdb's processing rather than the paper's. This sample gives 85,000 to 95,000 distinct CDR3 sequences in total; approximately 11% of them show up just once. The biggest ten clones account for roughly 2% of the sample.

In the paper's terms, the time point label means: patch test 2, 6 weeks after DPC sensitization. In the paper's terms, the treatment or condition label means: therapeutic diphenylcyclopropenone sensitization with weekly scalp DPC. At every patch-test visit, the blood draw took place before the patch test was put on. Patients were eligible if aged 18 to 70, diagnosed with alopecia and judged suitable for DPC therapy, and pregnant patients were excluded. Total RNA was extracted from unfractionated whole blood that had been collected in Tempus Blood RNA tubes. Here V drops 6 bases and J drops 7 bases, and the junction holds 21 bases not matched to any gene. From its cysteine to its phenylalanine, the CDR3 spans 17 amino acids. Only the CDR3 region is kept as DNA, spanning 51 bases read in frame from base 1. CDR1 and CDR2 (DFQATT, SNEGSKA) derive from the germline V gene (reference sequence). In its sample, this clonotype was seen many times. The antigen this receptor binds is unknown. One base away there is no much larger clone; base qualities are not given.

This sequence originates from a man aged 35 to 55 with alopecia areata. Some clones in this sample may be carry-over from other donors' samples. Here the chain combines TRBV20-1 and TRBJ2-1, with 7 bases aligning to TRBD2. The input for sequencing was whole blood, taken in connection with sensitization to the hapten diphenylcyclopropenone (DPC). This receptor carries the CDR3 CSAVHPQRGTPRNEQFF. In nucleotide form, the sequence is TGCAGTGCAGTGCATCCTCAGCGGGGAACCCCCCGAAATGAGCAGTTCTTC.